This T cell receptor (beta chain) was found in a study of T cells after yellow fever vaccination. Study information: The authors prepared low-cell-number fractions using SMART-Seq v4 Ultra Low Input.

Conversion of TCR transcripts into cDNA relied on 5'RACE template switching, which added a universal primer site and UMIs. A single record per CDR3 protein comes from TCRdb applying MiXCR to the 5' RACE reads. Of roughly 65,000 distinct CDR3 sequences in the sample, 5% to 6.5% were seen once. Study conclusions and caveats: Reappearing after the booster were most of the clones from primary vaccination (roughly 95% CD4, approximately 89% CD8). Any FACS-sorted repertoire could hold abundant clonotypes that contaminate it from the bulk population.

Germline-derived CDR1 and CDR2 are SEHNR and FQNEAQ (reference sequence). The V gene end was trimmed by 2 bases and the J gene end by 11 bases; junction bases not matched to a gene: 10. The CDR3 is made up of 15 amino acids. This clonotype showed up many times. What it binds is not known. The rearrangement links TRBV7-9 to TRBJ2-1; the match to TRBD1 covers 9 bases. The sequence derives from a man between 18 and 35 years old who received the YFV17D yellow fever vaccine. Sequencing used CD4+ T cells sorted from PBMCs, obtained less than 16 days after the first yellow fever vaccination. The CDR3 is CASSLPGQGTGKQFF. DNA of the CDR3: TGTGCCAGCAGCTTACCCGGACAGGGGACGGGGAAGCAGTTCTTC.